The entry below gives a single T cell receptor (beta chain) sequence along with its context. Its antigen is not known. The data belong to a study of T cell responses to AZD1222 COVID-19 vaccine. Study-level background: Second-dose intervals of approximately 4 or approximately 12 weeks were pooled.

Study-wide points: It should be noted that donors were predominantly white British and more often female, and clonal diversity was possibly underestimated. Every sample of the repertoires postdated the peak T cell response.

Trimming pared 4 bases from V and 0 bases from J, leaving 13 bases between. The length of the CDR3 is 17 residues. The germline CDR1 and CDR2 sequences are MGHRA and YSYEKL. TCRdb keeps only in-frame clones here, not all; method: immunoSEQ multiplex PCR. The data contain 130,000 or so clones, 85% to 90% of them singletons. The sequences come from peripheral blood, collected on day 0 of AZD1222 vaccination. The chain has TRBV4-1 and TRBJ1-6; D remains ambiguous. This sequence was found in an adult in good health. CDR3 sequence (DNA): TGCGCCAGCAGCCTTGCCAGGAGGAGCTCCTATAATTCACCCCTCCACTTT. Amino acids: CASSLARRSSYNSPLHF.